This entry lists 26 T cell receptor beta chains sequenced from one sample in a study of control samples from healthy donors and cancer patients. Some clones are missing from TCRdb's copy, which holds only in-frame ones; the method was immunoSEQ multiplex PCR. The sample carries about 250,000 clones, about four fifths recorded once. Sequenced: PBMCs. The origin of the receptors is a woman aged 55-69 years with lung cancer.

V is TRBV29-1 and J is TRBJ1-4; a possible D gene is TRBD1 (6 bases). Trimming took off 7 bases at V and 3 bases at J, with 12 bases between the two ends. The CDR3 runs 13 residues. The germline CDR1 and CDR2 sequences are SQVTM and ANQGSEA. The CDR3 DNA sequence: TGCAGCGCGGCCAGGGGTTCTAATGAAAAACTGTTTTTT. It codes for CSAARGSNEKLFF.

This chain joins TRBV19 and TRBJ2-4, with 9 bases lining up with TRBD1. The CDR3 consists of 13 residues. The germline V gene encodes CDR1 LNHDA and CDR2 SQIVND (reference sequence). V gave up 9 bases and J gave up 5 bases; unmatched junction bases: 5. The CDR3 region has the DNA TGTGCCAGCCGGGGACAGGGACAAAACATTCAGTACTTC. This sequence encodes CASRGQGQNIQYF.

The V gene is TRBV5-4, the J gene TRBJ2-1; D gene ambiguous. With 1 base removed from V and 3 bases from J, the gap between germline ends came to 11 bases. This CDR3 has 15 amino acids. From germline, CDR1 is SGHNT and CDR2 YYREEE (reference sequence). DNA of the CDR3: TGTGCCAGCAGCTTGAAGTCCGCAGGCTACAATGAGCAGTTCTTC. Translated: CASSLKSAGYNEQFF.

The CDR3 reads CASSEFRGSYNEQFF. DNA of the CDR3: TGTGCCAGCAGTGAGTTCAGGGGGTCCTACAATGAGCAGTTCTTC. The chain is built from TRBV6-1 and TRBJ2-1, with TRBD1 matching over 7 bases. From germline, CDR1 is MNHNS and CDR2 SASEGT. The CDR3 runs to 15 residues. J gave up 1 base and V 3 bases, and 3 bases lay outside the gene matches.

This sequence joins TRBV7-9 and TRBJ2-3; 8 positions match TRBD1. V trimming: 5 bases; J trimming: 2 bases; junction bases outside the gene matches: 12. CDR1 is SEHNR and CDR2 is FQNEAQ in the germline V gene (reference sequence). This CDR3 spans 17 amino acids. As DNA, the CDR3 is TGTGCCAGCAGCGTCTCCGGGACAGGATTATCCACAGATACGCAGTATTTT. Amino acid sequence: CASSVSGTGLSTDTQYF.

The chain carries TRBV5-1 and TRBJ1-6, with 7 bases aligning to TRBD1. The germline CDR1 and CDR2 sequences are SGHRS and YFSETQ. Trimming removed 0 bases from V and 0 bases from J; junction bases left unmatched: 9. There are 19 residues in the CDR3. CDR3 bases: TGCGCCAGCAGCTTGGAGGGACAGATTTCGAGCTCCTATAATTCACCCCTCCACTTT. Its translation is CASSLEGQISSSYNSPLHF.

This clone has a single count. The chain recombines TRBV5-1 with TRBJ2-1; TRBD1 aligns across 9 bases. The germline V gene encodes CDR1 SGHRS and CDR2 YFSETQ. J lost 9 bases, V lost 4 bases, and 11 bases had no gene match. This CDR3 has 15 amino acids. CDR3 loop: CASSGTDRGRGEQFF. For the CDR3, the DNA is TGCGCCAGCAGCGGAACGGACAGGGGTAGGGGTGAGCAGTTCTTC.

The rearrangement uses TRBV3-1 (or the pseudogene TRBV3-2) and TRBJ1-6; D remains unclear. Trimming took off 1 base at V and 7 bases at J, with 17 bases between the two ends. This CDR3 is 17 amino acids long. CDR1 and CDR2 from the germline V gene are LGHDT and YNNKEL (reference sequence). CDR3 residues: CASSQATTGPSNSPLHF. The CDR3 DNA reads TGTGCCAGCAGCCAAGCCACCACCGGGCCATCGAATTCACCCCTCCACTTT.

V gene TRBV19 combines with J gene TRBJ1-2; D is unresolved. V lost 4 bases and J 7 bases, leaving 7 bases between the germline ends. Germline values: CDR1 LNHDA, CDR2 SQIVND (reference sequence). CDR3 length: 11 residues. The chain's CDR3 is CASSNWAGYTF. The CDR3 DNA reads TGTGCCAGTAGTAACTGGGCTGGCTACACCTTC.

This rearrangement joins TRBV6-5 to TRBJ2-7; D remains ambiguous. Looked up from germline, CDR1 is MNHEY and CDR2 is SVGAGI. The CDR3 contains 15 residues. V lost 0 bases and J 2 bases, leaving 11 bases between the germline ends. The CDR3 region has the DNA TGTGCCAGCAGTTACTCTAGGACGCGGACCTACGAGCAGTACTTC. The encoded protein is CASSYSRTRTYEQYF.

As concerns this clone: Different DNA sequences within this sample yield the same CDR3. V usage is TRBV6-1 and J usage is TRBJ1-5; no clear D gene. V was cut by 0 bases and J by 2 bases, with 8 bases left in between. The CDR3 loop spans 15 amino acids. Germline CDR1 reads MNHNS; CDR2 reads SASEGT. This chain's CDR3 is CASSEAWQGNQPQHF. The CDR3 bases are TGTGCCAGCAGTGAAGCGTGGCAGGGCAATCAGCCCCAGCATTTT.

The CDR3 is CASSAGLAGGINEQYF. The CDR3 DNA follows: TGTGCCAGCAGCGCCGGACTAGCGGGGGGGATCAACGAGCAGTACTTC. The chain combines TRBV9 with TRBJ2-7, with 15 nucleotides matching TRBD2. Trimming took 3 bases from V and 5 from J; bases not matched to a gene: 6. Germline V gene lookup returns CDR1 SGDLS and CDR2 YYNGEE. CDR3 size: 16 residues.

This clone was picked up a small number of times. This rearrangement joins TRBV5-1 to TRBJ2-5, with D perhaps matching TRBD1 (5 bases). Germline CDR1 reads SGHRS; CDR2 reads YFSETQ. This CDR3 contains 14 residues. Trimming cost V 0 bases and J 2 bases, with 8 bases left between them. This CDR3 is CASSLAPGQETQYF. Written as DNA, the CDR3 is TGCGCCAGCAGCTTGGCCCCAGGGCAAGAGACCCAGTACTTC.

The chain employs TRBV6-5 and TRBJ1-3, with no clear D. CDR3 length: 14 residues. Per germline, CDR1 MNHEY and CDR2 SVGAGI. The V gene lost 8 bases and the J gene lost 3 bases, with 14 bases spanning the gap. The CDR3 DNA follows: TGTGCCAGCGCCGAACCGGGAGGTGGAAACACCATATATTTT. Protein sequence: CASAEPGGGNTIYF.

The chain recombines TRBV15 with TRBJ2-3, with D tentatively TRBD1 or TRBD2 (5 bases each). Germline V gene sequence: CDR1 LNHNV, CDR2 YYDKDF (reference sequence). With 4 bases removed from V and 6 bases from J, the gap between germline ends came to 11 bases. This CDR3 region has 13 residues. The DNA of the CDR3 is TGTGCCACCAGCAAGCCAGGGAGCGATACGCAGTATTTT. Translation: CATSKPGSDTQYF.

The chain is built from TRBV5-1 and TRBJ2-7; tentative D call: TRBD1 (7 bases). V lost 8 bases and J 3 bases, leaving 12 bases between the germline ends. CDR1 and CDR2 (germline): SGHRS, YFSETQ. The CDR3 has 12 residues. This chain's CDR3 is CASGQEGYEQYF. The CDR3 DNA is TGCGCCAGTGGACAGGAGGGCTACGAGCAGTACTTC.

The chain couples TRBV10-1 to TRBJ1-1; D unresolved. V shed 2 bases and J shed 0 bases, with 7 bases lying between them. The length of the CDR3 is 14 residues. In germline, CDR1 is WNHNN, CDR2 SYGVQD (reference sequence). For the CDR3, the DNA is TGCGCCAGCAGTGAGCGGCGGTTGAACACTGAAGCTTTCTTT. It encodes CASSERRLNTEAFF.

The chain is built from TRBV11-2 and TRBJ2-1; D call uncertain. Germline V CDR1 and CDR2: SGHAT, FQNNGV. V shed 3 bases and J shed 9 bases, with 9 bases lying between them. The CDR3 consists of 12 residues. Here the CDR3 DNA reads TGTGCCAGCAGCTTGCTTCTTGGTGAGCAGTTCTTC. This encodes CASSLLLGEQFF.

This clone was counted a single time. The gene calls are TRBV2 and TRBJ1-3; D is unclear. Trimming took off 6 bases at V and 0 bases at J, with 9 bases between the two ends. CDR1 and CDR2 (germline): SNHLY, FYNNEI. The CDR3 extends over 14 amino acids. The CDR3 DNA is TGTGCCAGCAGAGAACACATCTCTGGAAACACCATATATTTT. The encoded protein is CASREHISGNTIYF.

Of note for this clone: Additional DNA sequences in this sample encode the identical CDR3. This chain uses TRBV2 with TRBJ2-3, with no clear D. The CDR3 totals 11 residues. Germline values: CDR1 SNHLY, CDR2 FYNNEI. Trimming stripped 5 bases from V and 1 base from J, with 1 base between. The CDR3 DNA reads TGTGCCAGCAGTCGCACAGATACGCAGTATTTT. Translated: CASSRTDTQYF. Full variable domain (missing parts from reference TRBV2 and TRBJ2-3): EPEVTQTPSHQVTQMGQEVILRCVPISNHLYFYWYRQILGQKVEFLVSFYNNEISEKSEIFDDQFSVERPDGSNFTLKIRSTKLEDSAMYFCASSRTDTQYFGPGTRLTVL.

The chain uses TRBV10-1 and TRBJ1-6; perhaps TRBD1 as D (5 bases). V was trimmed by 8 bases and J by 9 bases, leaving 14 bases between them. CDR1 WNHNN and CDR2 SYGVQD come from the germline V gene (reference sequence). The CDR3 loop spans 13 amino acids. The DNA of the CDR3 is TGCGCCAGCCAAGGGACTATAGGTTCACCCCTCCACTTT. Translated, it gives CASQGTIGSPLHF.

The chain combines TRBV19 with TRBJ2-2; D remains ambiguous. Trimming removed 4 bases at V and 10 bases at J, with 13 bases between. The V gene's germline CDR1 is LNHDA and CDR2 SQIVND (reference sequence). The CDR3 contains 13 residues. CDR3 region: CASSTTVDTELFF. DNA for the CDR3: TGTGCCAGTAGTACCACCGTAGACACGGAGCTGTTTTTT.

The chain is built from TRBV3-1 (or the pseudogene TRBV3-2) and TRBJ2-7; TRBD2 aligns across 10 bases. In germline, CDR1 is LGHDT, CDR2 YNNKEL (reference sequence). There are 15 residues in the CDR3. V dropped 1 base and J dropped 2; count of bases not matched to a gene: 2. The DNA of the CDR3 is TGTGCCAGCAGCCAAGGACTAGCGGGCCCCTACGAGCAGTACTTC. Protein product: CASSQGLAGPYEQYF.

CDR3 loop: CASSSTLGQALSGANVLTF. The CDR3 DNA sequence: TGTGCCAGCAGCTCCACCCTAGGTCAGGCCTTATCTGGGGCCAACGTCCTGACTTTC. The J gene is TRBJ2-6, the V gene TRBV7-9, with no clear D. Trimming removed 4 bases from V and 1 base from J, with 20 bases in between. This CDR3 spans 19 amino acids. The V gene's germline CDR1 is SEHNR and CDR2 FQNEAQ (reference sequence).

CDR3 protein: CASSPPGGGRVGAFF. CDR3 bases: TGTGCCAGCTCACCACCGGGGGGTGGCAGGGTTGGAGCTTTCTTT. The gene calls are TRBV18 and TRBJ1-1, with D perhaps matching TRBD1 (5 bases). The CDR3 is made up of 15 amino acids. Germline values: CDR1 KGHSH, CDR2 LQKENI. V shed 0 bases and J shed 10 bases, with 18 bases lying between them.

The chain is built from TRBV5-1 and TRBJ2-2, with a possible D match to TRBD1 (6 bases). The CDR3 extends over 15 amino acids. With 2 bases removed from V and 5 bases from J, the gap between germline ends came to 13 bases. Germline lookup yields CDR1 SGHRS and CDR2 YFSETQ. The CDR3 reads CASSLGGLRTGELFF. The CDR3, as DNA: TGCGCCAGCAGCTTAGGGGGTTTAAGAACCGGGGAGCTGTTTTTT.